These 5 T cell receptor beta chains came from one sample sequenced in a study of T cells in Graves' hyperthyroidism and ophthalmopathy. Authors of the study amplified TCR beta CDR3 regions from RNA transcripts. Researchers ran a first-round RT-PCR on the TCR CDR3 using the HTBI primer set. Via MiXCR, TCRdb re-called the multiplex PCR reads, giving one row per CDR3 protein. The sample yields roughly 560,000 distinct CDR3 sequences, roughly 14% seen once. Sequencing was done on a sample of blood. These receptors were taken from a woman in her forties with Graves' ophthalmopathy.

This clonotype showed up just a few times. The chain couples TRBV11-1 to TRBJ2-7; TRBD2 is a possible D gene (6 bases). The germline V and J ends were trimmed by 0 bases and 5 bases, with 17 bases remaining between them. The CDR3 totals 16 residues. Per germline, CDR1 SGHAT and CDR2 FQDESV (reference sequence). Here the CDR3 DNA reads TGTGCCAGCAGCTTAGCCTCCGGATGGGGAGGCCACGAGCAGTACTTC. Translated: CASSLASGWGGHEQYF.

This clonotype was found a few times. This rearrangement joins TRBV5-6 to TRBJ2-1, with D perhaps TRBD2 (6 bases). The V gene's germline CDR1 is SGHDT and CDR2 YYEEEE. There are 15 residues in the CDR3. The V end was cut by 1 base, the J end by 2 bases, with 10 bases between. CDR3 DNA sequence: TGTGCCAGCAGCTTGTACGGGAGCCCCTACAATGAGCAGTTCTTC. It codes for CASSLYGSPYNEQFF.

This clonotype was counted many times. The rearrangement joins TRBV6-5 to TRBJ1-1, with D unresolved. Trimming took 11 bases from V and 8 from J, leaving 15 bases between them. The CDR3 has 11 amino acids. CDR1 MNHEY and CDR2 SVGAGI come from the germline V gene. The CDR3 DNA reads TGTGCCTGTTGGAGGCAGTACGAAGCTTTCTTT. Translated: CACWRQYEAFF.

This clonotype appeared many times. The chain has TRBV13 and TRBJ2-7; no clear D. Germline CDR1 and CDR2: PRHDT and FYEKMQ (reference sequence). CDR3 length equals 13 residues. Deletions cut 1 base from V and 5 bases from J, with 9 bases between. The CDR3 reads CASSLELHHEQYF. In DNA, the CDR3 is TGTGCCAGCAGCTTAGAATTGCATCACGAGCAGTACTTC.

The chain has TRBV6-2 or TRBV6-3 and TRBJ1-1; D gene unclear. V lost 2 bases to trimming and J lost 4 bases, with 26 bases between them. The CDR3 consists of 19 residues. CDR1 is MNHEY, CDR2 SVGEGT, per germline. CDR3 region: CASSYDNKKAKGVGTEAFF. The CDR3 bases are TGTGCCAGCAGTTACGATAACAAAAAGGCAAAGGGTGTCGGCACTGAAGCTTTCTTT.